Listed here are 25 T cell receptor beta chains from one sample, sequenced in a study of cytomegalovirus exposure and HLA in healthy donors. Amplification used 60 Vbeta primers and 13 Jbeta primers. Libraries were prepared by immunoSEQ multiplex PCR; TCRdb keeps only in-frame clonotypes and omits some of them. The sample comprises about 110,000 clones, approximately 82% of which are singletons, and around 23% rests with the top ten. The sequenced sample was PBMCs. Every receptor here comes from a man aged 30 to 45 in good health and CMV-seropositive.

The chain employs TRBV10-3 and TRBJ1-3; TRBD1 might be the D (5 bases). CDR1 and CDR2 (germline): ENHRY, SYGVKD. V lost 4 bases and J lost 0, with 10 bases in between. This CDR3 is 15 amino acids long. This chain's CDR3 is CAISGPDISGNTIYF. The CDR3 DNA reads as TGTGCCATCAGTGGCCCGGACATCTCTGGAAACACCATATATTTT.

The gene calls are TRBV28 and TRBJ1-2; D not resolved. The length of the CDR3 is 13 residues. Trimming left V 3 bases short and J 8 bases short, with 13 bases between. CDR1 is MDHEN and CDR2 is SYDVKM in the germline V gene. The CDR3: CASSFSGLGGYTF. The CDR3 DNA reads TGTGCCAGCAGTTTTTCGGGGTTGGGAGGCTACACCTTC.

The V and J genes are TRBV15 and TRBJ2-1, with TRBD2 matching 7 bases. V was clipped by 2 bases and J by 9 bases; unmatched bases: 10. The CDR3 runs to 15 residues. Per the germline V gene, CDR1 is LNHNV and CDR2 is YYDKDF (reference sequence). CDR3 protein: CATSRRGGLVSEQFF. In DNA form, the CDR3 reads TGTGCCACCAGCAGAAGGGGAGGACTAGTAAGTGAGCAGTTCTTC.

The rearrangement links TRBV5-1 to TRBJ2-7; perhaps TRBD1 as D (6 bases). The CDR3 extends over 16 amino acids. The germline CDR1 and CDR2 sequences are SGHRS and YFSETQ. V dropped 4 bases and J dropped 0 bases, with 17 bases sitting between them. The CDR3 sequence is CASSPGFVGGSYEQYF. The DNA of the CDR3 is TGCGCCAGCAGCCCCGGCTTTGTAGGGGGCTCCTACGAGCAGTACTTC.

This chain links TRBV5-1 with TRBJ2-1, with D hard to call. Germline CDR1 reads SGHRS; CDR2 reads YFSETQ. The V end lost 4 bases, the J end lost 9 bases, and 14 bases lay between the germline ends. This CDR3 comprises 13 residues. The CDR3 reads CASSLSSVSEQFF. CDR3 coding DNA: TGCGCCAGCAGCCTGAGTTCGGTTAGTGAGCAGTTCTTC.

The rearrangement joins TRBV5-4 to TRBJ2-7; TRBD1 matches at 10 bases. Germline trimming cut 3 bases from V and 0 bases from J; bases unmatched to any gene: 6. The germline V gene has CDR1 SGHNT and CDR2 YYREEE (reference sequence). CDR3 length: 16 residues. The CDR3 sequence: CASSSRTGGSSYEQYF. The CDR3 DNA reads as TGTGCCAGCAGCTCCAGGACAGGGGGGAGCTCCTACGAGCAGTACTTC. The whole variable domain, remainder taken from reference TRBV5-4 and TRBJ2-7, is ETGVTQSPTHLIKTRGQQVTLRCSSQSGHNTVSWYQQALGQGPQFIFQYYREEENGRGNFPPRFSGLQFPNYSSELNVNALELDDSALYLCASSSRTGGSSYEQYFGPGTRLTVT.

V gene TRBV6-1 combines with J gene TRBJ1-3; 7 bases match TRBD1. CDR1 MNHNS and CDR2 SASEGT come from the germline V gene. Trimming removed 1 base from V and 0 bases from J; junction bases left unmatched: 9. The CDR3 consists of 18 residues. The CDR3 reads CASSEEGAALSSGNTIYF. The CDR3 DNA is TGTGCCAGCAGTGAAGAGGGGGCAGCCCTCAGCTCTGGAAACACCATATATTTT.

The chain recombines TRBV7-9 with TRBJ1-5; D gene uncertain. Germline V gives CDR1 SEHNR, CDR2 FQNEAQ (reference sequence). This CDR3 spans 15 amino acids. V gave up 5 bases and J gave up 5 bases, with 16 bases separating them. CDR3 residues: CASSRGSGLDQPQHF. The CDR3 DNA reads as TGTGCCAGCAGCCGGGGATCCGGGCTGGATCAGCCCCAGCATTTT.

This clone was seen only a few times. The rearrangement links TRBV13 to TRBJ1-1, with D tentatively TRBD1 (6 bases). Trimming took 3 bases from V and 1 from J, leaving 9 bases between them. This CDR3 region has 14 residues. Looked up from germline, CDR1 is PRHDT and CDR2 is FYEKMQ (reference sequence). The CDR3, as DNA: TGTGCCAGCAGCTTGGGGGCCGCGAACACTGAAGCTTTCTTT. Translation gives CASSLGAANTEAFF. The full variable domain, its missing parts supplied by reference TRBV13 and TRBJ1-1, is AAGVIQSPRHLIKEKRETATLKCYPIPRHDTVYWYQQGPGQDPQFLISFYEKMQSDKGSIPDRFSAQQFSDYHSELNMSSLELGDSALYFCASSLGAANTEAFFGQGTRLTVV.

This sequence joins TRBV30 and TRBJ2-1; TRBD1 is a possible D gene (5 bases). The CDR3 totals 14 residues. Germline assignment: CDR1 GTSNPN and CDR2 SVGIG (reference sequence). Trimming took 4 bases from V and 0 from J, leaving 10 bases between them. CDR3 coding DNA: TGTGCCTGGAAGCTCGACAGCTCCTACAATGAGCAGTTCTTC. Amino acid sequence: CAWKLDSSYNEQFF.

V and J are TRBV7-9 and TRBJ2-1; 8 nucleotides line up with TRBD2. J gave up 5 bases and V 5 bases, and 2 bases lay outside the gene matches. The CDR3 has 13 residues. The germline V gene encodes CDR1 SEHNR and CDR2 FQNEAQ (reference sequence). In nucleotides, the CDR3 is TGTGCCAGCAGCCGTAGCGGGAACAATGAGCAGTTCTTC. Translation gives CASSRSGNNEQFF.

The chain is built from TRBV5-1 and TRBJ1-1; tentative D call: TRBD1 (5 bases). Germline V gene lookup returns CDR1 SGHRS and CDR2 YFSETQ. Deletions cut 0 bases from V and 6 bases from J, with 12 bases between. The CDR3 covers 14 residues. The CDR3 DNA reads TGCGCCAGCAGCTTGGCCATGGAGGGGCCTGAAGCTTTCTTT. Translated, it gives CASSLAMEGPEAFF.

This sequence joins TRBV5-1 and TRBJ1-1, with a tentative D call TRBD1 (6 bases). The CDR3 spans 15 residues. With 4 bases removed from V and 12 bases from J, the gap between germline ends came to 25 bases. The germline gives CDR1 SGHRS, CDR2 YFSETQ. The CDR3 DNA reads TGCGCCAGCAGCCCCCACTCCGGGACAACCTACGATACTTTCTTT. It codes for CASSPHSGTTYDTFF.

The chain couples TRBV19 to TRBJ2-1; 11 bases are shared with TRBD1. Trimming removed 2 bases from V and 8 bases from J; junction bases left unmatched: 11. Germline V gene data show CDR1 as LNHDA and CDR2 as SQIVND (reference sequence). The CDR3 is made up of 17 amino acids. The CDR3 DNA follows: TGTGCCAGTAGTATAAAGAACTCGGGGACAGGGGGTTATGAGCAGTTCTTC. Translated: CASSIKNSGTGGYEQFF.

The J gene is TRBJ2-3, the V gene TRBV19; unclear D gene. From germline, CDR1 is LNHDA and CDR2 SQIVND (reference sequence). V was cut by 1 base and J by 9 bases, with 11 bases left in between. The CDR3 runs to 13 residues. CDR3 bases: TGTGCCAGTAGTATAGGCTCGTCAGCGACGCAGTATTTT. Its protein is CASSIGSSATQYF.

The V and J genes are TRBV28 and TRBJ1-6; D unclear. There are 13 residues in the CDR3. V dropped 2 bases and J dropped 9 bases, with 8 bases sitting between them. Per germline, CDR1 MDHEN and CDR2 SYDVKM. CDR3 sequence: CASSLDLVSPLHF. CDR3 in DNA: TGTGCCAGCAGTTTAGACTTAGTTTCACCCCTCCACTTT.

The chain carries TRBV21-1 and TRBJ2-7; TRBD1 is taken as the D call from the table, unchecked against the DNA. TRBV21-1 is given as a pseudogene. This CDR3 spans 16 amino acids. The CDR3 DNA reads as TGTGCCAGAAGCAAAAGGGGGACAGGTACTACCTACGAGCAGTACGTC. The encoded protein is CARSKRGTGTTYEQYV.

The chain employs TRBV4-1 and TRBJ1-4, with TRBD1 identical over 7 bases. This CDR3 contains 15 residues. J lost 4 bases, V lost 4 bases, and 6 bases had no gene match. In germline, CDR1 is MGHRA, CDR2 YSYEKL. The DNA of the CDR3 is TGCGCCAGCAGCCCCAGGACAGGATATAATGAAAAACTGTTTTTT. Encoded protein: CASSPRTGYNEKLFF.

V and J are TRBV9 and TRBJ2-1; 8 bases are shared with TRBD2. Looked up from germline, CDR1 is SGDLS and CDR2 is YYNGEE. The CDR3 covers 17 residues. V lost 4 bases, J lost 2 bases, and 11 bases stayed unmatched. The chain's CDR3 is CASSTRSRGGTYNEQFF. The CDR3 DNA sequence: TGTGCCAGCAGCACTAGAAGTCGGGGGGGTACCTACAATGAGCAGTTCTTC.

This clone was seen just once. The chain joins TRBV10-1 to TRBJ2-2; possibly TRBD2 for D (5 bases). Looked up from germline, CDR1 is WNHNN and CDR2 is SYGVQD (reference sequence). V lost 3 bases and J 5 bases, leaving 7 bases between the germline ends. The CDR3 length is 13 residues. CDR3 nucleotide sequence: TGCGCCAGCAGTGAACTAGTTACCGGGGAGCTGTTTTTT. It yields the protein CASSELVTGELFF.

CDR3 loop: CATKGEGNEQYV. The CDR3 bases are TGTGCCACCAAGGGGGAGGGGAACGAGCAGTACGTC. The chain combines TRBV2 with TRBJ2-7; possible D gene TRBD2, 7 bases. V lost 10 bases, J lost 5 bases, and 15 bases lay in between. The CDR3 runs to 12 residues. Germline CDR1 and CDR2: SNHLY and FYNNEI.

Only one count was recorded for this clone. J is TRBJ1-3 and V is TRBV27; 8 bases are a match to TRBD1. This CDR3 has 15 amino acids. Per germline, CDR1 MNHEY and CDR2 SMNVEV (reference sequence). Trimming removed 2 bases from V and 1 base from J; junction bases left unmatched: 1. CDR3 sequence (DNA): TGTGCCAGCAGTTTAGACAGGGGATCTGGAAACACCATATATTTT. Protein product: CASSLDRGSGNTIYF.

The CDR3 sequence: CASGLGGESWETQYF. The CDR3 DNA is TGTGCTAGTGGTTTGGGTGGGGAGAGTTGGGAGACCCAGTACTTC. The V and J genes are TRBV12-5 and TRBJ2-5, with a weak D call TRBD2 (5 bases). Between the trimmed V and J ends, which lost 1 base and 5 bases, there was a span of 14 bases. CDR1 is LGHNT, CDR2 FRNRAP, per germline. The CDR3 sequence is 15 residues long.

V is TRBV7-7 and J is TRBJ2-1; D not resolved. The germline gives CDR1 SSHAT, CDR2 FNYEAQ (reference sequence). The CDR3 loop spans 10 amino acids. V lost 2 bases and J 11 bases, leaving 4 bases between the germline ends. Written as DNA, the CDR3 is TGTGCCAGCAGCTTAAATAAGCAGTTCTTC. Residues: CASSLNKQFF.

The chain employs TRBV7-8 and TRBJ2-1, with D maybe TRBD1 (5 bases). There are 13 residues in the CDR3. With 10 bases removed from V and 6 bases from J, the gap between germline ends came to 16 bases. Germline loops: CDR1 SGHVS, CDR2 FQNEAQ. The CDR3 nucleotides are TGTGCCACCCATTGGACAACCTTCAATGAGCAGTTCTTC. This gives the protein CATHWTTFNEQFF.